This T cell receptor beta chain was sequenced during a study of shared clonotypes between healthy human individuals. Sequencing was performed with immunoSEQ multiplex PCR; in TCRdb, only in-frame clones are kept and a portion is missing. The sample lists about 1.5 million clones, 95% to 99% occurring once. This clone was recorded only once. Antigen unknown. The sample holds other DNA sequences that translate to the same CDR3. The ends were cut back, 6 bases at V and 3 bases at J, with 4 bases in the middle. The CDR3 contains 11 residues. Germline-derived CDR1 and CDR2 are SEHNR and FQNEAQ (reference sequence). The study, taken as a whole, reports: Rarefaction showed sorted-subset sequencing was incomplete despite large depth.

This clonotype was obtained from a young man in good health. The chain recombines TRBV7-9 with TRBJ2-3, with D unclear. Sequences were obtained from naive CD4+ T cells sorted from blood. Regarding subset: CD45RA+ positively selected. Written as DNA, the CDR3 is TGTGCCAGCAGTGATACAGATACGCAGTATTTT. Translating gives CASSDTDTQYF. Based on the CDR3 plus reference TRBV7-9 and TRBJ2-3, the full variable domain is DTGVSQNPRHKITKRGQNVTFRCDPISEHNRLYWYRQTLGQGPEFLTYFQNEAQLEKSRLLSDRFSAERPKGSFSTLEIQRTEQGDSAMYLCASSDTDTQYFGPGTRLTVL.